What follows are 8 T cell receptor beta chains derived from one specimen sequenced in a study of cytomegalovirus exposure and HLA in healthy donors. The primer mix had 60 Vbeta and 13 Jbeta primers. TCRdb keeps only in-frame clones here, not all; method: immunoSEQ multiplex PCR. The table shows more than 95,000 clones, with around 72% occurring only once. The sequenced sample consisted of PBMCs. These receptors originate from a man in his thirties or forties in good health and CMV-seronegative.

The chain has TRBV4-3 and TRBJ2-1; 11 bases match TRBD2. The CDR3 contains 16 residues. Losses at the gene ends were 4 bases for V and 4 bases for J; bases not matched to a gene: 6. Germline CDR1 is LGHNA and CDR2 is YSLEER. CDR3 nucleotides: TGCGCCAGCAGCCCAGAATTAGCGGGGGGGTACAATGAGCAGTTCTTC. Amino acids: CASSPELAGGYNEQFF.

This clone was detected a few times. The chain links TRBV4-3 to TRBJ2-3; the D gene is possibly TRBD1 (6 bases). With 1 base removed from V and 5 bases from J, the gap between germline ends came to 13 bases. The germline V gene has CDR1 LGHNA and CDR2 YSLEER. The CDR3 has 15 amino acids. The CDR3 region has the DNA TGCGCCAGCAGCCAAGGCCGGCGAGGGGGAGATACGCAGTATTTT. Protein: CASSQGRRGGDTQYF.

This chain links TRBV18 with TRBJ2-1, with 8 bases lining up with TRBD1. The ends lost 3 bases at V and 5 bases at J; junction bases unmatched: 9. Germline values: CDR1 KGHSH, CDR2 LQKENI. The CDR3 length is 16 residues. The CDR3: CASSPTLTGANNEQFF. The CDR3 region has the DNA TGTGCCAGCTCACCTACATTGACAGGGGCGAACAATGAGCAGTTCTTC. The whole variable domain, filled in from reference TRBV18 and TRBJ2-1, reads NAGVMQNPRHLVRRRGQEARLRCSPMKGHSHVYWYRQLPEEGLKFMVYLQKENIIDESGMPKERFSAEFPKEGPSILRIQQVVRGDSAAYFCASSPTLTGANNEQFFGPGTRLTVL.

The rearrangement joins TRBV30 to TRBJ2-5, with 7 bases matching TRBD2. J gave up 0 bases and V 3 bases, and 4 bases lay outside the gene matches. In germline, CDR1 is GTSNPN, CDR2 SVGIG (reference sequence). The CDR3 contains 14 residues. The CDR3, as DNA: TGTGCCTGGAGCCGGGGAGGGAACCAAGAGACCCAGTACTTC. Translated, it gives CAWSRGGNQETQYF.

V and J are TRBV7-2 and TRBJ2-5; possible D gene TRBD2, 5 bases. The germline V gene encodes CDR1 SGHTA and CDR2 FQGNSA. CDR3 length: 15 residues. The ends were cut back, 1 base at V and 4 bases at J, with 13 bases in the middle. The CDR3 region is CASSLGRPAGETQYF. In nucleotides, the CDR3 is TGTGCCAGCAGCTTAGGTCGCCCGGCGGGAGAGACCCAGTACTTC.

The CDR3 DNA reads as TGTGCCAGCAGCGTAGAACAGAGCTCCTATAATTCACCCCTCCACTTT. Protein sequence: CASSVEQSSYNSPLHF. The gene calls are TRBV9 and TRBJ1-6; D uncertain. CDR3 length equals 16 residues. Germline V gene lookup returns CDR1 SGDLS and CDR2 YYNGEE. V lost 0 bases and J lost 0, with 7 bases in between.

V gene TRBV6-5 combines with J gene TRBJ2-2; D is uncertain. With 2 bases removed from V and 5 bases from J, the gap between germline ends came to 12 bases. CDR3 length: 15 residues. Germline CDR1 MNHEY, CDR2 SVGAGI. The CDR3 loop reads CASSYDWSGTGELFF. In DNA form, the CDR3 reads TGTGCCAGCAGTTACGATTGGTCCGGGACCGGGGAGCTGTTTTTT.

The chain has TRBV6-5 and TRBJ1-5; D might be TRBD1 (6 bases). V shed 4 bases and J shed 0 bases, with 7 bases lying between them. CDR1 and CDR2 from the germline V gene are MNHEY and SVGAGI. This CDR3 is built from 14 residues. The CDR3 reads CASSWTVSNQPQHF. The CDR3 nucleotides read TGTGCCAGCAGTTGGACAGTTAGCAATCAGCCCCAGCATTTT.